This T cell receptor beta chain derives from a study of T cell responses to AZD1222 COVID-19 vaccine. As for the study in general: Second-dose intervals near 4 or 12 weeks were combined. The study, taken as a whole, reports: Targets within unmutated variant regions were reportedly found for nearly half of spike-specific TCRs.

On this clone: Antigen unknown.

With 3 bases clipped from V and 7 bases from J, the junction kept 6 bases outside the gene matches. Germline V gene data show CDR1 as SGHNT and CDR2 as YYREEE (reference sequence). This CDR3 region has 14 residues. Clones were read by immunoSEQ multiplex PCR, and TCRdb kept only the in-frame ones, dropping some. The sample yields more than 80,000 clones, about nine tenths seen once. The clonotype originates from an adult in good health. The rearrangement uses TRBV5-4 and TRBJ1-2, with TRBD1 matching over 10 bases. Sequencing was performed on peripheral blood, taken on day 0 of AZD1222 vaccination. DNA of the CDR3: TGTGCCAGCAGCTACTCAGGGGACAGGGGTGGCTACACCTTC. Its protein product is CASSYSGDRGGYTF.